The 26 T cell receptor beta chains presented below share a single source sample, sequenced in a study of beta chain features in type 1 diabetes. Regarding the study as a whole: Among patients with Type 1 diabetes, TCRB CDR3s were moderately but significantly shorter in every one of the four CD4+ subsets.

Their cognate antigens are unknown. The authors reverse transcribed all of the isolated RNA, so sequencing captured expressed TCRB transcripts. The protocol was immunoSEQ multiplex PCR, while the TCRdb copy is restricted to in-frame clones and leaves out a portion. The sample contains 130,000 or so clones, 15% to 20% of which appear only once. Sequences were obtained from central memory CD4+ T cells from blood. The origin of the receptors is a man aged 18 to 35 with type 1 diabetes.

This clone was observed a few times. The CDR3: CSVRWASDPDTQYF. The CDR3 DNA sequence: TGCAGCGTGCGGTGGGCTAGCGATCCAGATACGCAGTATTTT. V and J are TRBV29-1 and TRBJ2-3, with D possibly TRBD2 on 6 matching bases. V lost 6 bases, J lost 4 bases, and 17 bases lay in between. The germline gives CDR1 SQVTM, CDR2 ANQGSEA. The CDR3 is 14 residues long.

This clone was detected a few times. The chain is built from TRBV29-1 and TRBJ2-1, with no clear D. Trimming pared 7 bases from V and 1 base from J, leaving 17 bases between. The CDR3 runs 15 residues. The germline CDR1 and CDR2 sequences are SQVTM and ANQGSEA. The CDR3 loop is CSAQSGVGSYNEQFF. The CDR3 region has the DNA TGCAGCGCCCAGTCTGGGGTCGGGTCCTACAATGAGCAGTTCTTC.

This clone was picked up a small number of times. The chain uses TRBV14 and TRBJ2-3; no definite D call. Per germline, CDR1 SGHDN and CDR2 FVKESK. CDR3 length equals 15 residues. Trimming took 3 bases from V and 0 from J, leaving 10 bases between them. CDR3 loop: CASSHDTSSTDTQYF. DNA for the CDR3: TGTGCCAGCAGCCATGACACCTCAAGCACAGATACGCAGTATTTT.

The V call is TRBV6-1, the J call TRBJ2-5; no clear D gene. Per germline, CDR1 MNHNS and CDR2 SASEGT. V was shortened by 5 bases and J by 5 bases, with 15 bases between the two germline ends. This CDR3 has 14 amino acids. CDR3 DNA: TGTGCCAGCAGTCCCTTTGGCCTCAGGGAGACCCAGTACTTC. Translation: CASSPFGLRETQYF.

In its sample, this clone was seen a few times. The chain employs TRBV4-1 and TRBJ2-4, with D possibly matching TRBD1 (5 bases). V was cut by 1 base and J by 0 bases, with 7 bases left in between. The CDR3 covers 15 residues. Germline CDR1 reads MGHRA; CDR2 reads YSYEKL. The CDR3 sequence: CASSQGGAAKNIQYF. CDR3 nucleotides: TGCGCCAGCAGCCAAGGGGGCGCAGCCAAAAACATTCAGTACTTC.

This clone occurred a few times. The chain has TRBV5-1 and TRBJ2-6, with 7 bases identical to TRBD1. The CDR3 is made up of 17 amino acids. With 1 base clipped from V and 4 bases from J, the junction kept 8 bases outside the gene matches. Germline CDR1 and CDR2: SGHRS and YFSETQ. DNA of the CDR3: TGCGCCAGCAGCTTGACCCCGACAGGGACCGGGGCCAACGTCCTGACTTTC. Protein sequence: CASSLTPTGTGANVLTF.

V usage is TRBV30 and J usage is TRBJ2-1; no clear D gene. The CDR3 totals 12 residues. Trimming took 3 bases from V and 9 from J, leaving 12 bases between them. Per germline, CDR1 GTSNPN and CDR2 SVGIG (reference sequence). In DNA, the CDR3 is TGTGCCTGGAGCTCAGAGGAACGTGAGCAGTTCTTC. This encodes CAWSSEEREQFF.

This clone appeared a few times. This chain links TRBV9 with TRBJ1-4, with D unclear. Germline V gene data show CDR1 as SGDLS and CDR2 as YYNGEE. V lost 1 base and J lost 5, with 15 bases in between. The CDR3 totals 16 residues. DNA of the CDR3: TGTGCCAGCAGCGTAAGTTCCCGGCCCCGGAATGAAAAACTGTTTTTT. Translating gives CASSVSSRPRNEKLFF.

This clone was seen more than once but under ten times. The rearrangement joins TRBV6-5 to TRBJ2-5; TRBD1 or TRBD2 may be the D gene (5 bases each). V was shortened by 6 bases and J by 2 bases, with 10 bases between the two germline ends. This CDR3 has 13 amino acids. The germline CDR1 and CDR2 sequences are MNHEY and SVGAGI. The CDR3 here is CASRPGPQETQYF. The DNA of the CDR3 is TGTGCCAGCAGGCCGGGACCTCAAGAGACCCAGTACTTC.

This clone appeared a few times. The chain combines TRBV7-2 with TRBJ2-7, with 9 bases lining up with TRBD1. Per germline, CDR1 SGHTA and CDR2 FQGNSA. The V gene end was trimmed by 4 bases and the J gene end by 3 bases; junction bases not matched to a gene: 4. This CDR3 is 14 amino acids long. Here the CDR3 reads CASSSGTGYYEQYF. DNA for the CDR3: TGTGCCAGCAGCTCCGGGACAGGGTACTACGAGCAGTACTTC.

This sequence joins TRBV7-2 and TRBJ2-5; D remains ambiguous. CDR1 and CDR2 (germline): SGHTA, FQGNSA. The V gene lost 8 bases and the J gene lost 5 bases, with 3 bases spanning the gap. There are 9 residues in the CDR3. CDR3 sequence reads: CASGETQYF. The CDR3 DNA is TGTGCCAGCGGTGAGACCCAGTACTTC. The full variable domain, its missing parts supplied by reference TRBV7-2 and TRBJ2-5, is GAGVSQSPSNKVTEKGKDVELRCDPISGHTALYWYRQSLGQGLEFLIYFQGNSAPDKSGLPSDRFSAERTGGSVSTLTIQRTQQEDSAVYLCASGETQYFGPGTRLLVL.

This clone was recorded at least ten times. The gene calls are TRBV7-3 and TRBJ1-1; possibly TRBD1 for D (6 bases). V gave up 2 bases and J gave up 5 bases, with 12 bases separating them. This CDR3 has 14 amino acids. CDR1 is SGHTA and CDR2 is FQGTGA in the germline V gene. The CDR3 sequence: CASSLQGIGTEAFF. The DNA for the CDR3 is TGTGCCAGCAGCTTACAGGGGATAGGGACTGAAGCTTTCTTT.

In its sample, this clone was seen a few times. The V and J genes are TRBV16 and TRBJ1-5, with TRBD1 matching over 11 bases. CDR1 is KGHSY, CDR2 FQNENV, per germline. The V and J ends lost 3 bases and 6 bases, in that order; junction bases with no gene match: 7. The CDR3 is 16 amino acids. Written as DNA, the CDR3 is TGTGCCAGCAGCCATGCAGGACAGGGGGCTTCTCAGCCCCAGCATTTT. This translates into CASSHAGQGASQPQHF. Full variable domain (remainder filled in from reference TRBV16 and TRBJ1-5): GEEVAQTPKHLVRGEGQKAKLYCAPIKGHSYVFWYQQVLKNEFKFLISFQNENVFDETGMPKERFSAKCLPNSPCSLEIQATKLEDSAVYFCASSHAGQGASQPQHFGDGTRLSIL.

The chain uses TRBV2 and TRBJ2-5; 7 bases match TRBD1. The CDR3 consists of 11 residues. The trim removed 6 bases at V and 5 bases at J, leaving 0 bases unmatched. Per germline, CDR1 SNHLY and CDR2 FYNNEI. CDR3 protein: CASRTGETQYF. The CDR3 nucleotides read TGTGCCAGCAGGACAGGGGAGACCCAGTACTTC.

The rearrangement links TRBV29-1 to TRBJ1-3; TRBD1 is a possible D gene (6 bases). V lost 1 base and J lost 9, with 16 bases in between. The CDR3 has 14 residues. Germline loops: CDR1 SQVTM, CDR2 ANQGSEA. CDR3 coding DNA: TGCAGCGTTGAAGGCGGGGGGCGACGAAGCACCATATATTTT. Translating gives CSVEGGGRRSTIYF.

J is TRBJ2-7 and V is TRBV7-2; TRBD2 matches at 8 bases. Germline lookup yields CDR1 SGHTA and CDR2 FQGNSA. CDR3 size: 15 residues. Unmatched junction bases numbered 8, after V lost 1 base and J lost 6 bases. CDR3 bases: TGTGCCAGCAGCTTAGTCTTTAGCGGGAAACCCGAGCAGTACTTC. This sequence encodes CASSLVFSGKPEQYF.

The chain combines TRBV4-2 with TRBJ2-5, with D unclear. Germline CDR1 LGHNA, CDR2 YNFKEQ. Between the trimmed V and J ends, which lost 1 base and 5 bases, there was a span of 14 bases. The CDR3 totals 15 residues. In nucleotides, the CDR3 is TGTGCCAGCAGCCAAGTGCATTCTCCCCAGGAGACCCAGTACTTC. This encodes CASSQVHSPQETQYF.

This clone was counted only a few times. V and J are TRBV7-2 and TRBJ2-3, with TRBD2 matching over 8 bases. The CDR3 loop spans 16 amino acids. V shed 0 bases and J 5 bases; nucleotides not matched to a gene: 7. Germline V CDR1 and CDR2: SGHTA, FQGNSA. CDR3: CASSLATSDVGDTQYF. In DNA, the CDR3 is TGTGCCAGCAGCTTAGCGACTAGCGATGTTGGAGATACGCAGTATTTT.

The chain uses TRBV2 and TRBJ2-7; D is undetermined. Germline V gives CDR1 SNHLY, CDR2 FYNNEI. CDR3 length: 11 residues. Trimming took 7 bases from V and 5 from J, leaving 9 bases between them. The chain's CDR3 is CASKAYNEQYF. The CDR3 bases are TGTGCCAGCAAAGCGTATAACGAGCAGTACTTC.

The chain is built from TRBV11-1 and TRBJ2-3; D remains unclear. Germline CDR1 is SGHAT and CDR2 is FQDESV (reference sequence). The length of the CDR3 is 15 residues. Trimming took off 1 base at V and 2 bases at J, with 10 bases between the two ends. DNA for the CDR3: TGTGCCAGCAGCTTAGTTCTTACGTCCACAGATACGCAGTATTTT. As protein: CASSLVLTSTDTQYF.

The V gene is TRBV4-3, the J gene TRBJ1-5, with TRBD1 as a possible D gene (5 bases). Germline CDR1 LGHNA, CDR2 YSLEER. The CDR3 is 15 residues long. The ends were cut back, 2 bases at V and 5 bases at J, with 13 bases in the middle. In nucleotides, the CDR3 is TGCGCCAGCAGCCAACAGGGACCGGGGGATCAGCCCCAGCATTTT. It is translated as CASSQQGPGDQPQHF.

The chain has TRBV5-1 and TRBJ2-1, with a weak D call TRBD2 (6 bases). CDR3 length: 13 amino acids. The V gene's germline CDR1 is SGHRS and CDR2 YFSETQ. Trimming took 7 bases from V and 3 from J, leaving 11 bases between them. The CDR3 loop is CASGGSLYNEQFF. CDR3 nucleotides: TGCGCCAGCGGAGGGTCCCTCTACAATGAGCAGTTCTTC.

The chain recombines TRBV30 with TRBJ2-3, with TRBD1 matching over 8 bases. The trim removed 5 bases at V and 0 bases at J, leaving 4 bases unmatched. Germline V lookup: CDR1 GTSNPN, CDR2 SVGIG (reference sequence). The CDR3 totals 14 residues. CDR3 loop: CAWGQGGSTDTQYF. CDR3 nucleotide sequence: TGTGCCTGGGGACAGGGAGGTAGCACAGATACGCAGTATTTT.

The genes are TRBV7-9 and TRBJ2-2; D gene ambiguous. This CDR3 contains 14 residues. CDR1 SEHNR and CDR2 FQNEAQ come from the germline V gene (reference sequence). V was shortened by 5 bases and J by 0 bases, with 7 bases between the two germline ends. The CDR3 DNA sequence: TGTGCCAGCAGCCCTTCAGCGAACACCGGGGAGCTGTTTTTT. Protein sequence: CASSPSANTGELFF.

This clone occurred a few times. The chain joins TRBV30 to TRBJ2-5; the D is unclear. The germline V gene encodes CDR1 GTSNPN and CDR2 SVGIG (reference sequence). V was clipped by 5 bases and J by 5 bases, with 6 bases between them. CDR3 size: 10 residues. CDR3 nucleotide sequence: TGTGCCTGGCATTCGGAGACCCAGTACTTC. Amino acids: CAWHSETQYF.

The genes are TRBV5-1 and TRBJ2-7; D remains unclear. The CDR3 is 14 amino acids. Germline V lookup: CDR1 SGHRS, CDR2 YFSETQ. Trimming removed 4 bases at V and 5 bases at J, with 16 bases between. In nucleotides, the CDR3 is TGCGCCAGCAGCGTTCTCGGAACCAAAGACGAGCAGTACTTC. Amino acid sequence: CASSVLGTKDEQYF.